These 21 T cell receptor beta chains came from one sample sequenced in a study of blood T cells in healthy people across ages. Primed by a sample-barcoded 5' primer and a J-beta primer mix, a second PCR proceeded for 7 to 11 cycles. TCRdb itself ran the 5' RACE reads through MiXCR, one entry per CDR3 protein. The data hold 1.5 million to 1.9 million distinct CDR3 sequences, with 35% to 45% observed a single time. Specimen: blood. Receptor source: a woman aged 18-29 years in good health.

This chain uses TRBV12-3 or TRBV12-4 with TRBJ1-2; no clear D. The V end lost 5 bases, the J end lost 5 bases, and 15 bases lay between the germline ends. There are 14 residues in the CDR3. CDR3 sequence reads: CASSPRRIGYGYTF. CDR3 sequence (DNA): TGTGCCAGCAGTCCGCGCCGCATAGGGTATGGCTACACCTTC.

A note on this clonotype: One end of the junction does not line up with germline, which may come from a read error. The chain couples TRBV29-1 to TRBJ2-3; TRBD2 aligns across 11 bases. The CDR3 has 13 amino acids. Germline V lookup: CDR1 SQVTM, CDR2 ANQGSEA. CDR3 coding DNA: TGCGGGCTAGCGGGGGGTAACACAGACACGCAGTATTTT. It encodes CGLAGGNTDTQYF.

The V call is TRBV7-2, the J call TRBJ2-7, with 9 bases lining up with TRBD2. The length of the CDR3 is 15 residues. V gave up 5 bases and J gave up 4 bases; unmatched junction bases: 9. The germline gives CDR1 SGHTA, CDR2 FQGNSA. The CDR3 protein is CASSPAGTSMYEQYF. CDR3 coding DNA: TGTGCCAGCAGCCCAGCGGGGACTAGCATGTACGAGCAGTACTTC.

This clonotype was detected only a few times. The chain is built from TRBV20-1 and TRBJ2-7, with D maybe TRBD1 (5 bases). This CDR3 contains 19 residues. V was shortened by 4 bases and J by 2 bases, with 30 bases between the two germline ends. Germline loops: CDR1 DFQATT, CDR2 SNEGSKA (reference sequence). CDR3: CSATLLGRGPETPAYEQYF. CDR3 bases: TGCAGTGCTACTCTTTTGGGTAGGGGTCCAGAAACCCCGGCCTACGAGCAGTACTTC.

This chain connects TRBV6-2 or TRBV6-3 to TRBJ2-1; 9 bases match TRBD2. Trimming removed 10 bases from V and 9 bases from J; junction bases left unmatched: 10. Germline V CDR1 and CDR2: MNHEY, SVGEGT. The CDR3 is made up of 13 amino acids. CDR3 nucleotide sequence: TGTGCCACCCGGGGACTAGCAGTTTTTGAGCAGTTCTTC. Protein: CATRGLAVFEQFF.

Notes on this clonotype: The junction departs from germline at one end; a sequencing error may be responsible. V usage is TRBV6-2 or TRBV6-3 and J usage is TRBJ2-1; 7 bases match TRBD1. The CDR3 totals 13 residues. The germline gives CDR1 MNHEY, CDR2 SVGEGT. The CDR3 DNA is TGTGCCAGCAGAAGGGACAGAAACAAGGAGCAGTTCTTC. This translates into CASRRDRNKEQFF.

This clonotype was seen a handful of times. The gene calls are TRBV2 and TRBJ2-7; 10 bases are a match to TRBD1. The CDR3 length is 14 residues. Germline loops: CDR1 SNHLY, CDR2 FYNNEI. The V and J ends lost 4 bases and 6 bases, in that order; junction bases with no gene match: 6. The CDR3 sequence: CASSGTGGKGEQYF. CDR3 nucleotide sequence: TGTGCCAGCAGTGGGACAGGGGGAAAAGGCGAGCAGTACTTC.

The chain is built from TRBV7-8 and TRBJ2-5; 7 bases fit TRBD2. Germline V gene sequence: CDR1 SGHVS, CDR2 FQNEAQ. The CDR3 sequence is 18 residues long. Losses at the gene ends were 0 bases for V and 2 bases for J; bases not matched to a gene: 12. The CDR3 nucleotides read TGTGCCAGCAGCTTAGCCGCGGGGGTCCGGGAGACTCAAGAGACCCAGTACTTC. The encoded protein is CASSLAAGVRETQETQYF.

This CDR3 is CSVSGWYEKLFF. DNA for the CDR3: TGCAGCGTTTCTGGGTGGTATGAAAAACTGTTTTTT. The chain is built from TRBV29-1 and TRBJ1-4; D is ambiguous. The V and J ends lost 5 bases and 6 bases respectively, with 10 bases between them. The length of the CDR3 is 12 residues. The V gene's germline CDR1 is SQVTM and CDR2 ANQGSEA. Full variable domain (outside the CDR3, taken from reference TRBV29-1 and TRBJ1-4): SAVISQKPSRDICQRGTSLTIQCQVDSQVTMMFWYRQQPGQSLTLIATANQGSEATYESGFVIDKFPISRPNLTFSTLTVSNMSPEDSSIYLCSVSGWYEKLFFGSGTQLSVL.

This clonotype occurred once. This chain uses TRBV3-1 with TRBJ2-5, with 8 positions matching TRBD1. This CDR3 spans 15 amino acids. The germline gives CDR1 LGHDT, CDR2 YNNKEL (reference sequence). The V and J ends lost 4 bases and 1 base, in that order; junction bases with no gene match: 5. The CDR3: CASSRLDRVQETQYF. The CDR3 DNA reads as TGTGCCAGCAGCCGACTGGACAGGGTCCAAGAGACCCAGTACTTC.

This clonotype was found a few times. V is TRBV6-5 and J is TRBJ1-2; possibly TRBD1 for D (5 bases). The CDR3 totals 15 residues. V lost 0 bases to trimming and J lost 4 bases, with 12 bases between them. Germline lookup yields CDR1 MNHEY and CDR2 SVGAGI. CDR3 protein: CASSYSRQGPYGYTF. In DNA form, the CDR3 reads TGTGCCAGCAGTTACTCGAGGCAGGGCCCCTATGGCTACACCTTC.

V gene TRBV6-2 or TRBV6-3 combines with J gene TRBJ1-3; tentatively, D is TRBD1 (6 bases). V was shortened by 2 bases and J by 1 base, with 9 bases between the two germline ends. CDR3 size: 15 residues. The germline gives CDR1 MNHEY, CDR2 SVGEGT. The CDR3 is CASSYGGHSGNTIYF. In nucleotides, the CDR3 is TGTGCCAGCAGTTACGGGGGCCATTCTGGAAACACCATATATTTT.

This sequence joins TRBV7-2 and TRBJ2-7, with 7 positions matching TRBD2. The CDR3 is 14 residues long. Germline V CDR1 and CDR2: SGHTA, FQGNSA. The V and J ends lost 4 bases and 0 bases, in that order; junction bases with no gene match: 3. The CDR3: CASSWGGNSYEQYF. In DNA form, the CDR3 reads TGTGCCAGCAGCTGGGGGGGGAACTCCTACGAGCAGTACTTC.

The V and J genes are TRBV7-2 and TRBJ1-5; a weak D match, TRBD1 (6 bases). Germline assignment: CDR1 SGHTA and CDR2 FQGNSA. V lost 2 bases, J lost 4 bases, and 12 bases lay in between. CDR3 length equals 15 residues. The CDR3 sequence: CASSLSRGTNQPQHF. CDR3 in DNA: TGTGCCAGCAGCTTATCCAGGGGAACTAATCAGCCCCAGCATTTT.

This clonotype was found a few times. The rearrangement links TRBV29-1 to TRBJ2-6; D might be TRBD2 (5 bases). CDR3 length: 18 amino acids. The germline V gene encodes CDR1 SQVTM and CDR2 ANQGSEA. V dropped 2 bases and J dropped 0 bases, with 17 bases sitting between them. The CDR3 region has the DNA TGCAGCGTTGAAACCGCCGGGGAGCTTGCCTCTGGGGCCAACGTCCTGACTTTC. Encoded protein: CSVETAGELASGANVLTF.

This clonotype was picked up a small number of times. This chain uses TRBV28 with TRBJ1-5, with a tentative D call TRBD1 (6 bases). The germline V gene encodes CDR1 MDHEN and CDR2 SYDVKM. Trimming shortened V by 11 bases and J by 6 bases, and 14 bases separated the two germline ends. This CDR3 comprises 12 residues. DNA of the CDR3: TGTGCCTCCGAAGGGGGGACTCAGCCCCAGCATTTT. Its protein is CASEGGTQPQHF. Using reference TRBV28 and TRBJ1-5 for the parts outside the CDR3, the full variable domain is DVKVTQSSRYLVKRTGEKVFLECVQDMDHENMFWYRQDPGLGLRLIYFSYDVKMKEKGDIPEGYSVSREKKERFSLILESASTNQTSMYLCASEGGTQPQHFGDGTRLSIL.

This clonotype was seen at least ten times. The junction departs from germline at one end; a sequencing error may be responsible. Written as DNA, the CDR3 is TGTGCCAGCAGATTAGCTAGCGGGAGGGAAGAGACCCAGTACTTC. Protein sequence: CASRLASGREETQYF. The genes are TRBV12-3 or TRBV12-4 and TRBJ2-5; 12 positions match TRBD2. The CDR3 runs 15 residues.

The chain combines TRBV7-2 with TRBJ2-5; D gene ambiguous. CDR3 length: 14 amino acids. CDR1 and CDR2 from the germline V gene are SGHTA and FQGNSA. Trimming took off 5 bases at V and 2 bases at J, with 12 bases between the two ends. CDR3 in DNA: TGTGCCAGCAGCCAAGGCGTAACTCAAGAGACCCAGTACTTC. It specifies CASSQGVTQETQYF.

The J gene is TRBJ1-2, the V gene TRBV20-1; 9 bases are a match to TRBD1. Losses at the gene ends were 5 bases for V and 5 bases for J; bases not matched to a gene: 18. Germline V gives CDR1 DFQATT, CDR2 SNEGSKA (reference sequence). The CDR3 consists of 17 residues. CDR3 protein: CSADGQQETGGFYGYTF. CDR3 sequence (DNA): TGCAGTGCTGACGGGCAACAGGAAACAGGGGGCTTTTATGGCTACACCTTC.

This clonotype was seen more than once but under ten times. The V call is TRBV20-1, the J call TRBJ1-1, with D perhaps TRBD1 (6 bases). CDR3 length: 16 residues. CDR1 and CDR2 from the germline V gene are DFQATT and SNEGSKA (reference sequence). The germline V and J ends were trimmed by 7 bases and 4 bases, with 25 bases remaining between them. The CDR3 sequence: CSGSGGANLKGTEAFF. CDR3 bases: TGCAGTGGCTCGGGGGGGGCAAACCTGAAGGGCACTGAAGCTTTCTTT.

V and J are TRBV30 and TRBJ1-2, with 9 positions matching TRBD1. Germline V gives CDR1 GTSNPN, CDR2 SVGIG (reference sequence). CDR3 length: 14 residues. Trimming cost V 3 bases and J 2 bases; bases outside gene matches: 4. CDR3 amino acids: CAWRAGQGNYGYTF. The CDR3 DNA reads as TGTGCCTGGAGGGCGGGACAGGGAAACTATGGCTACACCTTC.